This T cell receptor beta chain was sequenced in a study of T-cell reconstitution after alpha-beta-depleted transplantation in children. Germline V gives CDR1 SGHAT, CDR2 FQDESV (reference sequence). CDR3 size: 19 residues. The V gene end was trimmed by 8 bases and the J gene end by 0 bases; junction bases not matched to a gene: 13. Comment on this clonotype: As yet, its antigen is unknown.

Study outcomes and limitations: Several hundred graft clones that had expanded were reportedly the source of alpha-beta T cells about two months after transplant. By one year post-transplant, T-cell counts and diversity largely arose from T cells that were newly produced.

TCRbeta library construction was performed incorporating unique molecular identifiers. TCRdb re-called the PCR reads through MiXCR, storing one row per CDR3 protein. The sample yields 250,000 to 300,000 distinct CDR3 sequences, approximately 7.3% seen once. The clonotype was recovered from a female patient aged 2-15 years who had a stem cell transplant for Fanconi anemia, so the T cells may come from the graft donor. The chain recombines TRBV11-1 with TRBJ2-3; the match to TRBD2 covers 14 bases. The sample in question was peripheral blood, obtained 360 days after TCRalphabeta/CD19-depleted stem cell transplant. CDR3 protein: CASSPGLAGDWISTDTQYF. Here the CDR3 DNA reads TGTGCCAGCTCTCCGGGACTAGCGGGAGACTGGATTAGCACAGATACGCAGTATTTT.